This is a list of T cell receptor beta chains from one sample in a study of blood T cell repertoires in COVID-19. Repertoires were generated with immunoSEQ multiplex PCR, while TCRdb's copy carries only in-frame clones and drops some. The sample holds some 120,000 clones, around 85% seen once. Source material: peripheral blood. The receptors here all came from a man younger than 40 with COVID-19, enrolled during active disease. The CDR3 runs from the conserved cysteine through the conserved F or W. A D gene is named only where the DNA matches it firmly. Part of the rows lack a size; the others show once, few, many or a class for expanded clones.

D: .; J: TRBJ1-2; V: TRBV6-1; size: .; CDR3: CASSEGAHNGYTF; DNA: TGTGCCAGCAGTGAAGGGGCTCACAATGGCTACACCTTC
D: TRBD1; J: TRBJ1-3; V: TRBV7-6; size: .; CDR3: CASSPGRGNGNTIYF; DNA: TGTGCCAGCAGCCCAGGCAGGGGGAACGGAAACACCATATATTTT
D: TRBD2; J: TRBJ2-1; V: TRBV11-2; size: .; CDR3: CASRGGVAGPNEQFF; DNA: TGTGCCAGCAGGGGGGGAGTAGCGGGGCCCAATGAGCAGTTCTTC
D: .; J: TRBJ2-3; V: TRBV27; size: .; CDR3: CASSFQSRVAQYF; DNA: TGTGCCAGCAGTTTCCAGAGCAGGGTGGCGCAGTATTTT
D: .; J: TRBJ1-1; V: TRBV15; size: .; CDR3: CATSRDSAEAFF; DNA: TGTGCCACCAGCAGAGATTCTGCTGAAGCTTTCTTT
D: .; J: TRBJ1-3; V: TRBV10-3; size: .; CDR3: CATNFKQGPGNTIYF; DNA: TGTGCCACCAATTTTAAACAGGGCCCTGGAAACACCATATATTTT
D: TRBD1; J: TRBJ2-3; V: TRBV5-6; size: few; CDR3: CASSRDVGDRMFKSDTQYF; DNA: TGTGCCAGCAGCAGGGATGTAGGGGACAGGATGTTTAAGTCAGATACGCAGTATTTT
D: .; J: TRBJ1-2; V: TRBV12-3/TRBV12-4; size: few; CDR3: CASSEVQRGYTF; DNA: TGTGCCAGCAGCGAAGTTCAGCGGGGCTACACCTTC
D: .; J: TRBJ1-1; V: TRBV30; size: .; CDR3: CAFEDLDTEAFF; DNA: TGTGCCTTTGAAGACTTGGACACTGAAGCTTTCTTT
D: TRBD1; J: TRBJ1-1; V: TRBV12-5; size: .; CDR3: CASGPTGRNTEAFF; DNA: TGTGCTAGTGGCCCGACAGGGAGGAACACTGAAGCTTTCTTT
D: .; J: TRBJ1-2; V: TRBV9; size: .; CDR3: CASSGLYGYTF; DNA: TGTGCCAGCAGCGGACTCTATGGCTACACCTTC
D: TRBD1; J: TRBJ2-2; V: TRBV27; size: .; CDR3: CASGPNRGDGELFF; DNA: TGTGCCAGCGGCCCAAACAGGGGTGACGGGGAGCTGTTTTTT
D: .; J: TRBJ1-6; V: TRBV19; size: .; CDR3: CASSEGHLLHF; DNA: TGTGCCAGTAGTGAAGGACACCTGCTCCACTTT
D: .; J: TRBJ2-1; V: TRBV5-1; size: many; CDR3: CASSPLENEQFF; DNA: TGCGCCAGCTCCCCCCTTGAGAATGAGCAGTTCTTC
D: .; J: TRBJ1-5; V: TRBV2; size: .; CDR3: CASSEAGGGGWNQPQHF; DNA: TGTGCCAGCAGTGAAGCGGGGGGCGGGGGTTGGAATCAGCCCCAGCATTTT
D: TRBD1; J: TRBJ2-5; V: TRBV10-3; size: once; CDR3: CAISSGTDQETQYF; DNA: TGTGCCATCAGTTCCGGGACAGACCAAGAGACCCAGTACTTC
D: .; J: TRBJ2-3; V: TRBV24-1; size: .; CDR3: CATSDSGFTDTQYF; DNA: TGTGCCACCAGTGATTCAGGGTTCACAGATACGCAGTATTTT
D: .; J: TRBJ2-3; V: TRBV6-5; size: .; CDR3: CASSYEAVGTDTQYF; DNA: TGTGCCAGCAGTTACGAAGCGGTGGGGACAGATACGCAGTATTTT
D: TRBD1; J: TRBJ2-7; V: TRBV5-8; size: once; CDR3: CASSGTGDPYEQYF; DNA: TGTGCCAGCAGCGGGACAGGGGACCCCTACGAGCAGTACTTC
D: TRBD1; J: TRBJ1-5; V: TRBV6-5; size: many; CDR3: CASRLGQAGQPQHF; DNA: TGTGCCAGCAGGCTCGGACAGGCAGGACAGCCCCAGCATTTT
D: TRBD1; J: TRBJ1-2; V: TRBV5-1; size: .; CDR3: CASSYTGTGVNYGYTF; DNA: TGCGCCAGCAGCTATACCGGGACAGGAGTAAACTATGGCTACACCTTC
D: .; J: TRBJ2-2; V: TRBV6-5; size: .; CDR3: CASSYLTGELFF; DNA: TGTGCCAGCAGTTATCTTACCGGGGAGCTGTTTTTT
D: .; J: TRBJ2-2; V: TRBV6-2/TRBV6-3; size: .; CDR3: CASSLFYSAGELFF; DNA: TGTGCCAGCAGTCTCTTCTATTCGGCCGGGGAGCTGTTTTTT
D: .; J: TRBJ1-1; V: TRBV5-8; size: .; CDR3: CASSLVGLPHEAFF; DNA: TGTGCCAGCAGCTTGGTGGGGCTGCCTCATGAAGCTTTCTTT
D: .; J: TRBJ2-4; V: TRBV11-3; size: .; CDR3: CASSWEKNIQYF; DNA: TGTGCCAGCAGCTGGGAGAAAAACATTCAGTACTTC
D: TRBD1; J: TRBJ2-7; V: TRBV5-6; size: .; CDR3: CASSLDTGVSAYEQYF; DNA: TGTGCCAGCAGCTTGGACACAGGGGTGTCGGCCTACGAGCAGTACTTC
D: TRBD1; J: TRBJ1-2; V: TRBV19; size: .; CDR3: CASSPDREVGYTF; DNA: TGTGCCAGTAGTCCGGACAGGGAGGTTGGCTACACCTTC
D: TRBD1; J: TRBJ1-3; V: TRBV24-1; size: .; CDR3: CATSLHRGAPGNTIYF; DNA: TGTGCCACCAGCCTTCACAGGGGGGCCCCTGGAAACACCATATATTTT
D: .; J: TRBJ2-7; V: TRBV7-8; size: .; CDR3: CASSPVTENLEQYF; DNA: TGTGCCAGCAGCCCGGTTACAGAAAACCTCGAGCAGTACTTC
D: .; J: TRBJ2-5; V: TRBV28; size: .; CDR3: CASSLKAGWHGTQYF; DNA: TGTGCCAGCAGTTTAAAAGCAGGGTGGCATGGGACCCAGTACTTC
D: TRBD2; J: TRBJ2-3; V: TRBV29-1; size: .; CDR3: CSVEVRGRNTDTQYF; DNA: TGCAGCGTTGAAGTCCGCGGGAGGAACACAGATACGCAGTATTTT
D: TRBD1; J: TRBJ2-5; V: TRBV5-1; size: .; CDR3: CASSPGQGAETQYF; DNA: TGCGCCAGCAGCCCCGGACAGGGGGCAGAGACCCAGTACTTC
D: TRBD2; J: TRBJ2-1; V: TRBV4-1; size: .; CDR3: CASSGEVGGAYNEQFF; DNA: TGCGCCAGCAGCGGAGAAGTGGGGGGGGCCTACAATGAGCAGTTCTTC
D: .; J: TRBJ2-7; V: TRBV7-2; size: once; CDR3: CASSRGSSLEQYF; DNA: TGTGCCAGCAGCAGAGGGAGCTCTCTCGAGCAGTACTTC
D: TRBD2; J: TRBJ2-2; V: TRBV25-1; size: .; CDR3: CASGALAGGPTGELFF; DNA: TGTGCCAGCGGGGCTCTAGCGGGAGGCCCCACCGGGGAGCTGTTTTTT
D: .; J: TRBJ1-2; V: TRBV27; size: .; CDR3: CASRFRLRGPLYGYTF; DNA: TGTGCCAGCAGATTCCGTCTTCGGGGTCCGCTCTATGGCTACACCTTC
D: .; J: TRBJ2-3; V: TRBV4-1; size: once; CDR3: CASSPQLPEGNTQYF; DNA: TGCGCCAGCAGCCCCCAGCTTCCGGAGGGGAATACGCAGTATTTT
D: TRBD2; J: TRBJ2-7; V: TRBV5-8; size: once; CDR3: CASSRGTSSYEQYF; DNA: TGTGCCAGCAGCCGTGGGACTAGCAGCTACGAGCAGTACTTC
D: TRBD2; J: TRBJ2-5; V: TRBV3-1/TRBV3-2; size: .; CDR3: CASSQVASGLAGGSQETQYF; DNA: TGTGCCAGCAGCCAAGTGGCTTCGGGACTAGCGGGAGGGTCCCAAGAGACCCAGTACTTC
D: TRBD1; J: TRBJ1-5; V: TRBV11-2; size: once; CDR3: CASSLDGTGGQPQHF; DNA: TGTGCCAGCAGCTTAGATGGGACAGGTGGTCAGCCCCAGCATTTT
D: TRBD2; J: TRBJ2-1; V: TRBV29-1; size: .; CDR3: CSVDGLAGVDEQFF; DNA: TGCAGCGTTGATGGGCTAGCGGGAGTGGATGAGCAGTTCTTC
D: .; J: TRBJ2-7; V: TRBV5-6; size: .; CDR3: CASSLGLYEQYF; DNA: TGTGCCAGCAGCTTGGGACTTTACGAGCAGTACTTC
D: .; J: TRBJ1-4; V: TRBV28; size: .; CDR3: CASSSQGPYNEKLFF; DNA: TGTGCCAGCAGTTCCCAGGGGCCCTATAATGAAAAACTGTTTTTT
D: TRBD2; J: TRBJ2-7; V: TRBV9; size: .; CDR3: CASSVGGSGSSYEQYF; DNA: TGTGCCAGCAGCGTAGGTGGTAGCGGGAGTTCCTACGAGCAGTACTTC
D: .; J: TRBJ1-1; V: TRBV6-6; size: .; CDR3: CASTILRTDKNTEAFF; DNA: TGTGCCAGCACCATTCTGAGGACAGACAAGAACACTGAAGCTTTCTTT
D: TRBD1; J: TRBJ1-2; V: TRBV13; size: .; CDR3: CASSLVVPTGAYGYTF; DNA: TGTGCCAGCAGCTTAGTAGTACCAACAGGGGCCTATGGCTACACCTTC
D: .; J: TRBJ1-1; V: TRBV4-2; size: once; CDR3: CASSPGNTEAFF; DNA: TGTGCCAGCAGCCCAGGGAACACTGAAGCTTTCTTT